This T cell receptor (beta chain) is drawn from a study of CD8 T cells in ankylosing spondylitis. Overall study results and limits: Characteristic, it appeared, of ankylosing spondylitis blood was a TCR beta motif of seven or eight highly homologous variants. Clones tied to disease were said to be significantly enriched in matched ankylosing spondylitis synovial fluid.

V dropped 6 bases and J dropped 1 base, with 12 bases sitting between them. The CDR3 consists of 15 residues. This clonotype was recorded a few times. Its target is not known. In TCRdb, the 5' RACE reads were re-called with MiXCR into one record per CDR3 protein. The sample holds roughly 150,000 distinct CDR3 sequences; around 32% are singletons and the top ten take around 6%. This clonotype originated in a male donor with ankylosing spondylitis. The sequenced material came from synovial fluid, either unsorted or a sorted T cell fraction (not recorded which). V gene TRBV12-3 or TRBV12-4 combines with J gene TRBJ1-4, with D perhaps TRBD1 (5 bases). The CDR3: CASRRKGLTNEKLFF. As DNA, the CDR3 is TGTGCCAGCAGGCGAAAGGGGTTAACTAATGAAAAACTGTTTTTT.